The 9 T cell receptor beta chains listed next were all sequenced from one sample in a study of CD8 T cells in Susac syndrome. RNA amounts of roughly 0.45 to 1 ug underwent reverse transcription with random hexamers. TCRdb re-analysed the immunoSEQ multiplex PCR reads in MiXCR, keeping a single row per CDR3 protein. The sample has roughly 200,000 distinct CDR3 sequences; approximately 95% are singletons. Input material: CD4+ T cells from PBMCs. The receptor set was obtained from a human donor with multiple sclerosis.

The chain couples TRBV7-3 to TRBJ2-6, with a weak D call TRBD2 (6 bases). The CDR3 is 18 amino acids. Looked up from germline, CDR1 is SGHTA and CDR2 is FQGTGA. V was trimmed by 1 base and J by 0 bases, leaving 13 bases between them. The CDR3 DNA follows: TGTGCCAGCAGCTTAAGGGGGGATAAGGACTCTGGGGCCAACGTCCTGACTTTC. Translation gives CASSLRGDKDSGANVLTF.

This clonotype appeared a single time. This chain connects TRBV29-1 to TRBJ1-1; 10 bases line up with TRBD1. Germline V lookup: CDR1 SQVTM, CDR2 ANQGSEA. The CDR3 runs 18 residues. J was trimmed by 1 base and V by 4 bases; bases with no gene match: 15. The DNA of the CDR3 is TGCAGCGTTGGACGAGCGGTGGACAGGGGGAGGGAGAACACTGAAGCTTTCTTT. Protein: CSVGRAVDRGRENTEAFF.

This chain joins TRBV23-1 and TRBJ2-1; no firm D call. TRBV23-1 is known as an ORF, though its function is uncertain. Trimming took 4 bases from V and 4 from J, leaving 11 bases between them. This CDR3 is built from 14 residues. As DNA, the CDR3 is TGCGCCAGCAGTCTGCCCCAGGCATACAATGAGCAGTTCTTC. Its protein is CASSLPQAYNEQFF.

This clonotype is a singleton in its sample. The chain links TRBV20-1 to TRBJ1-5; weak D call: TRBD1 (5 bases). This CDR3 is 15 amino acids long. Trimming removed 6 bases at V and 0 bases at J, with 15 bases between. Germline V gives CDR1 DFQATT, CDR2 SNEGSKA (reference sequence). The CDR3 DNA reads TGCAGTGCCAGGGTGTCGACGGATAGCAATCAGCCCCAGCATTTT. This gives the protein CSARVSTDSNQPQHF.

The rearrangement joins TRBV30 to TRBJ1-2; 7 bases match TRBD1. This CDR3 has 14 residues. V dropped 2 bases and J dropped 4; count of bases not matched to a gene: 7. The germline V gene encodes CDR1 GTSNPN and CDR2 SVGIG (reference sequence). The CDR3: CAWSPLGTVYGYTF. The CDR3 coding sequence is TGTGCCTGGAGTCCTTTGGGGACAGTCTATGGCTACACCTTC.

This rearrangement joins TRBV10-3 to TRBJ2-1, with 9 nucleotides matching TRBD1. The V gene end was trimmed by 11 bases and the J gene end by 8 bases; junction bases not matched to a gene: 4. The V gene's germline CDR1 is ENHRY and CDR2 SYGVKD. CDR3 length equals 11 residues. The CDR3 loop is CAGRTGDEQFF. CDR3 in DNA: TGTGCCGGAAGGACAGGGGATGAGCAGTTCTTC.

The chain joins TRBV2 to TRBJ1-1, with D maybe TRBD1 (6 bases). The CDR3 runs to 13 residues. Germline CDR1 and CDR2: SNHLY and FYNNEI. V was pared by 8 bases and J by 1 base, with 11 bases between. CDR3 protein: CASRGHGNTEAFF. CDR3 nucleotide sequence: TGTGCCAGCCGGGGGCACGGGAACACTGAAGCTTTCTTT.

This clonotype was seen a single time. This chain connects TRBV11-2 to TRBJ2-1; the D gene is possibly TRBD1 (7 bases). The CDR3 loop spans 16 amino acids. The V gene's germline CDR1 is SGHAT and CDR2 FQNNGV. Trimming pared 5 bases from V and 3 bases from J, leaving 17 bases between. In DNA, the CDR3 is TGTGCCAGCAGCGCGTACAGGGGACTCCGCTACAATGAGCAGTTCTTC. This sequence encodes CASSAYRGLRYNEQFF.

This chain links TRBV9 with TRBJ2-5, with D perhaps assigned TRBD1 or TRBD2 (5 bases each). Germline assignment: CDR1 SGDLS and CDR2 YYNGEE. Trimming cost V 0 bases and J 5 bases, with 11 bases left between them. CDR3 length: 14 residues. The DNA of the CDR3 is TGTGCCAGCAGCGTAGGAGAGGGGCTGGAGACCCAGTACTTC. This translates into CASSVGEGLETQYF.